The 15 T cell receptor beta chains reported below all come from one sample, sequenced in a study of blood T cell repertoires in COVID-19. TCRdb keeps only in-frame clones here, not all; method: immunoSEQ multiplex PCR. Of 200,000 to 300,000 clones listed, 84% are singletons. Sequenced sample: peripheral blood. The receptors were gathered from a human donor in a cohort sampled during active COVID-19.

The J gene is TRBJ2-1, the V gene TRBV6-5, with D perhaps matching TRBD1 (6 bases). Germline values: CDR1 MNHEY, CDR2 SVGAGI. V was trimmed by 7 bases and J by 9 bases, leaving 13 bases between them. The CDR3 covers 12 residues. The CDR3 region is CASKAGVIEQFF. CDR3 DNA: TGTGCCAGCAAGGCAGGGGTCATTGAGCAGTTCTTC.

This clone was seen once. The rearrangement uses TRBV7-8 and TRBJ1-2; 8 bases line up with TRBD1. Germline V gives CDR1 SGHVS, CDR2 FQNEAQ. This CDR3 contains 14 residues. V gave up 5 bases and J gave up 5 bases; unmatched junction bases: 7. The CDR3 bases are TGTGCCAGCAGCCATCTACAGGGGGAATATGGCTACACCTTC. It is translated as CASSHLQGEYGYTF. The variable domain in full, completed from reference TRBV7-8 and TRBJ1-2, reads GAGVSQSPRYKVAKRGQDVALRCDPISGHVSLFWYQQALGQGPEFLTYFQNEAQLDKSGLPSDRFFAERPEGSVSTLKIQRTQQEDSAVYLCASSHLQGEYGYTFGSGTRLTVV.

The chain recombines TRBV27 with TRBJ2-3; D is unclear. V was cut by 6 bases and J by 7 bases, with 11 bases left in between. The CDR3 has 12 amino acids. The germline gives CDR1 MNHEY, CDR2 SMNVEV (reference sequence). CDR3 sequence reads: CASSRSQNTQYF. In DNA form, the CDR3 reads TGTGCCAGCAGCCGATCACAGAATACGCAGTATTTT.

V is TRBV7-2 and J is TRBJ2-2; D might be TRBD2 (5 bases). V was shortened by 6 bases and J by 6 bases, with 8 bases between the two germline ends. The CDR3 has 12 amino acids. CDR1 is SGHTA and CDR2 is FQGNSA in the germline V gene. The CDR3 bases are TGTGCCAGCAGACTAGTGGCCGGGGAGCTGTTTTTT. Protein sequence: CASRLVAGELFF.

Many counts were recorded for this clone. This chain connects TRBV19 to TRBJ1-1; maybe TRBD1 (5 bases). This CDR3 region has 14 residues. Trimming pared 5 bases from V and 10 bases from J, leaving 20 bases between. Germline lookup yields CDR1 LNHDA and CDR2 SQIVND (reference sequence). In DNA, the CDR3 is TGTGCCAGTAGTCCAATAGGACACAATCTAGGAGCTTTCTTT. It yields the protein CASSPIGHNLGAFF.

This chain connects TRBV7-2 to TRBJ1-5; a weak D match, TRBD1 (6 bases). V was clipped by 1 base and J by 6 bases, with 13 bases between them. The CDR3 runs to 15 residues. CDR1 and CDR2 (germline): SGHTA, FQGNSA. CDR3 DNA: TGTGCCAGCAGCTTAGACAGGGCTGTAATTCAGCCCCAGCATTTT. It encodes CASSLDRAVIQPQHF.

The chain has TRBV6-5 and TRBJ2-7; 12 bases are a match to TRBD1. The V and J ends lost 6 bases and 5 bases, in that order; junction bases with no gene match: 5. CDR1 and CDR2 (germline): MNHEY, SVGAGI. The CDR3 loop spans 14 amino acids. The CDR3 DNA is TGTGCCAGCAGATCCGGGACAGGGGGCAACGAGCAGTACTTC. It specifies CASRSGTGGNEQYF.

This clone appeared a single time. V and J are TRBV10-1 and TRBJ2-2; 10 nucleotides line up with TRBD2. J was trimmed by 4 bases and V by 8 bases; bases with no gene match: 7. Germline loops: CDR1 WNHNN, CDR2 SYGVQD (reference sequence). The CDR3 extends over 15 amino acids. CDR3 protein: CASGEGLAATGELFF. CDR3 DNA sequence: TGCGCCAGCGGAGAAGGACTAGCGGCCACCGGGGAGCTGTTTTTT.

This chain connects TRBV2 to TRBJ2-7, with D tentatively TRBD2 (6 bases). This CDR3 is built from 12 residues. CDR1 and CDR2 (germline): SNHLY, FYNNEI. V was cut by 9 bases and J by 3 bases, with 12 bases left in between. The DNA for the CDR3 is TGTGCCAGTGCCCAGACTAGCTACGAGCAGTACTTC. Translation gives CASAQTSYEQYF.

V gene TRBV15 combines with J gene TRBJ2-5; 11 nucleotides agree with TRBD2. This CDR3 spans 15 amino acids. The V gene's germline CDR1 is LNHNV and CDR2 YYDKDF (reference sequence). V lost 2 bases and J lost 5; bases outside the gene matches: 4. In DNA, the CDR3 is TGTGCCACCAGCAGACTAGCGGGAGGAAGGGAGACCCAGTACTTC. Amino acid sequence: CATSRLAGGRETQYF. The full variable domain, rest sourced from reference TRBV15 and TRBJ2-5, is DAMVIQNPRYQVTQFGKPVTLSCSQTLNHNVMYWYQQKSSQAPKLLFHYYDKDFNNEADTPDNFQSRRPNTSFCFLDIRSPGLGDTAMYLCATSRLAGGRETQYFGPGTRLLVL.

This chain links TRBV6-2 or TRBV6-3 with TRBJ1-2; D ambiguous. Between the trimmed V and J ends, which lost 0 bases and 5 bases, there was a span of 13 bases. Germline lookup yields CDR1 MNHEY and CDR2 SVGEGT. CDR3 length: 15 residues. CDR3 sequence (DNA): TGTGCCAGCAGTTACTCGATTATCGGCGGTTATGGCTACACCTTC. It specifies CASSYSIIGGYGYTF.

This clone came up once. The chain carries TRBV27 and TRBJ1-1; perhaps TRBD1 as D (6 bases). Deletions cut 5 bases from V and 0 bases from J, with 7 bases between. This CDR3 contains 13 residues. The V gene's germline CDR1 is MNHEY and CDR2 SMNVEV (reference sequence). The CDR3 nucleotides are TGTGCCAGCAGTAGGACAGTGAACACTGAAGCTTTCTTT. Translating it yields CASSRTVNTEAFF.

The rearrangement links TRBV6-2 or TRBV6-3 to TRBJ1-1; D is possibly TRBD1 (6 bases). Trimming removed 6 bases at V and 11 bases at J, with 16 bases between. CDR3 length: 12 residues. Looked up from germline, CDR1 is MNHEY and CDR2 is SVGEGT. The CDR3 bases are TGTGCCAGCAGCCTACTCGGGACAAGGGCTTTCTTT. Its translation is CASSLLGTRAFF.

V usage is TRBV30 and J usage is TRBJ1-4, with D possibly TRBD1 on 5 matching bases. This CDR3 spans 10 amino acids. The germline gives CDR1 GTSNPN, CDR2 SVGIG (reference sequence). V was trimmed by 4 bases and J by 15 bases, leaving 12 bases between them. The DNA for the CDR3 is TGTGCCTGGAAGGGGAAATGGTTGTTTTTT. This codes for CAWKGKWLFF. The whole variable domain, remainder taken from reference TRBV30 and TRBJ1-4, is SQTIHQWPATLVQPVGSPLSLECTVEGTSNPNLYWYRQAAGRGLQLLFYSVGIGQISSEVPQNLSASRPQDRQFILSSKKLLLSDSGFYLCAWKGKWLFFGSGTQLSVL.

The rearrangement uses TRBV15 and TRBJ2-1, with D uncertain. V shed 0 bases and J shed 0 bases, with 9 bases lying between them. The germline gives CDR1 LNHNV, CDR2 YYDKDF (reference sequence). The CDR3 length is 16 residues. CDR3 loop: CATSRDPRSSYNEQFF. Written as DNA, the CDR3 is TGTGCCACCAGCAGAGACCCCCGGAGCTCCTACAATGAGCAGTTCTTC.